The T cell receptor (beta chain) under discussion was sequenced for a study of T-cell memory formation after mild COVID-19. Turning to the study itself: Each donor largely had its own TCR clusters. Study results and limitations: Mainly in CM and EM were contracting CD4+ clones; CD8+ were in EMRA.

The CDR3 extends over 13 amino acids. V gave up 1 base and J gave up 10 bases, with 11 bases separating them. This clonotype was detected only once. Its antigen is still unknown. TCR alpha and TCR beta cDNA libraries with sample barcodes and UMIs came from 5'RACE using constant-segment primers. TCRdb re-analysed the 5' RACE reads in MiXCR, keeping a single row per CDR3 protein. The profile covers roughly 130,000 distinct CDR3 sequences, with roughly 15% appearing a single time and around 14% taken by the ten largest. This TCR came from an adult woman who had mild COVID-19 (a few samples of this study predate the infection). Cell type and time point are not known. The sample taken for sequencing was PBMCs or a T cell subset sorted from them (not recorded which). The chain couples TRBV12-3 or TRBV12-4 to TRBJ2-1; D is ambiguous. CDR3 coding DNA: TGTGCCAGCAGTTTAGTTAGACGGGCAGAGCAGTTCTTC. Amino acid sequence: CASSLVRRAEQFF.